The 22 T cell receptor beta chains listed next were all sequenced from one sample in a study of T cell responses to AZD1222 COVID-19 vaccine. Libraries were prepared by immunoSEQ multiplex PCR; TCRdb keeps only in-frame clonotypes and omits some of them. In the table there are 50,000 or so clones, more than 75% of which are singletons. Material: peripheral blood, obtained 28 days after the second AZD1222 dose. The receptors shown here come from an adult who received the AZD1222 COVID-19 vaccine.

The CDR3 here is CASSLWGNTEAFF. The CDR3 coding sequence is TGTGCCAGCAGCTTATGGGGCAACACTGAAGCTTTCTTT. This sequence joins TRBV11-3 and TRBJ1-1; the D gene is possibly TRBD1 (5 bases). Trimming shortened V by 2 bases and J by 2 bases, and 6 bases separated the two germline ends. Looked up from germline, CDR1 is SGHNT and CDR2 is YENEEA. The length of the CDR3 is 13 residues.

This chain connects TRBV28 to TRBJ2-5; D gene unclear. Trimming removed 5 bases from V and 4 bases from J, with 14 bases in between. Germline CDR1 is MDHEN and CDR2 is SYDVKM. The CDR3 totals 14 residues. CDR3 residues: CASSKASKGETQYF. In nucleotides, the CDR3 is TGTGCCAGCAGTAAAGCATCTAAGGGAGAGACCCAGTACTTC.

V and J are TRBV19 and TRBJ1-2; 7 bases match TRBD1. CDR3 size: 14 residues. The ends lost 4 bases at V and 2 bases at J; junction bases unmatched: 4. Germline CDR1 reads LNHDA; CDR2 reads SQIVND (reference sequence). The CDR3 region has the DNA TGTGCCAGTAGTAAGACAGGGAGGAACTATGGCTACACCTTC. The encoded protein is CASSKTGRNYGYTF.

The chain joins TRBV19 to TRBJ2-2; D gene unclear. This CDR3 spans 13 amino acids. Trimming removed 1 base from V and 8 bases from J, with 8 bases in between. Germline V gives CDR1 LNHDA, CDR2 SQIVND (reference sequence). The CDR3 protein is CASSIGISGELFF. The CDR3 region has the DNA TGTGCCAGTAGTATAGGGATTTCGGGGGAGCTGTTTTTT.

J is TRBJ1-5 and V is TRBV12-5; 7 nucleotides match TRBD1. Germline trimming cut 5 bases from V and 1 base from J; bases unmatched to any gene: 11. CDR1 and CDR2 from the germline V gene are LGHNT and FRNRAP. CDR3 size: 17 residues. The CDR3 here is CASGPQTGARSNQPQHF. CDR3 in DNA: TGTGCTAGTGGTCCCCAAACAGGGGCGCGGAGCAATCAGCCCCAGCATTTT.

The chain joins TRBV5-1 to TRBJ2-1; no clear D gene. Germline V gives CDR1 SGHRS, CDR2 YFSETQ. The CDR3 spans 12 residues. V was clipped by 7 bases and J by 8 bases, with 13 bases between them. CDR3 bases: TGCGCCAGCTCAAGGGTATTCGATGAGCAGTTCTTC. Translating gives CASSRVFDEQFF.

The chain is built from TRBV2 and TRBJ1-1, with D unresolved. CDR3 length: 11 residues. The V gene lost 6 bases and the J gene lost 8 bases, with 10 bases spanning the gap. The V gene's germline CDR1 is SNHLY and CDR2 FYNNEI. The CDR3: CASRSAREAFF. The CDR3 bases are TGTGCCAGCAGGAGTGCAAGAGAAGCTTTCTTT.

In DNA form, the CDR3 reads TGTGCCAGCAGCTTAAGTCTCGGCGGGGAGCTGTTTTTT. It translates to CASSLSLGGELFF. The V gene is TRBV7-2, the J gene TRBJ2-2; unclear D gene. The CDR3 consists of 13 residues. Per germline, CDR1 SGHTA and CDR2 FQGNSA. V was cut by 2 bases and J by 7 bases, with 8 bases left in between.

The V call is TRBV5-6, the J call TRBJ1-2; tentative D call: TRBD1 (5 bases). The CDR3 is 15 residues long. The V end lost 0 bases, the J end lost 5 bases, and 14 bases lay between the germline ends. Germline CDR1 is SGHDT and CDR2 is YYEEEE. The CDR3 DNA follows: TGTGCCAGCAGCTTGGTAGTCGGGGGAACTTATGGCTACACCTTC. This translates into CASSLVVGGTYGYTF.

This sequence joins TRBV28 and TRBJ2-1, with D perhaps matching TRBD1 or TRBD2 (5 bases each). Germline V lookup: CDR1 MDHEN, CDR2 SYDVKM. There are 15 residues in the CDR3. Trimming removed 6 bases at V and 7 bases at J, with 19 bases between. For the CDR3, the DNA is TGTGCCAGCAGCACCCTAGGGGTAGCGATGAATGAGCAGTTCTTC. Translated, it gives CASSTLGVAMNEQFF.

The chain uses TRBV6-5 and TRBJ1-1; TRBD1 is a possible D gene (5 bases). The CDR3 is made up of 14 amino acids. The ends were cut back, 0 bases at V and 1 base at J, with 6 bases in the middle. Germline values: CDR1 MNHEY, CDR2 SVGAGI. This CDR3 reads CASSYSGGNTEAFF. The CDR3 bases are TGTGCCAGCAGTTACTCCGGGGGGAACACTGAAGCTTTCTTT.

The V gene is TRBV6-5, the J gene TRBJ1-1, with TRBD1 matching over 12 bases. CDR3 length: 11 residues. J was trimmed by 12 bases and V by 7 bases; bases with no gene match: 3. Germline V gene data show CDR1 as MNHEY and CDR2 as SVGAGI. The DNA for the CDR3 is TGTGCCAGCATGGGACAGGGGGCGTCTTTCTTT. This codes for CASMGQGASFF.

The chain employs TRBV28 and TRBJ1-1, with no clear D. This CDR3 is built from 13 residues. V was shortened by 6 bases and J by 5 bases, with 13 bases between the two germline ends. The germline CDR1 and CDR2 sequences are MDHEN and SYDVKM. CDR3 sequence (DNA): TGTGCCAGCAGGACTGAAAAAAGAACTGAAGCTTTCTTT. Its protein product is CASRTEKRTEAFF.

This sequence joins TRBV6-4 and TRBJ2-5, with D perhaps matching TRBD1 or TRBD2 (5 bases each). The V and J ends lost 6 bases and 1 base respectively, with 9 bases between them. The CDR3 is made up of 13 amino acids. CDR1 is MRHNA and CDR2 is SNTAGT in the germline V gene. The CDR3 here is CASSPGLQETQYF. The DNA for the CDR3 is TGTGCCAGCAGCCCGGGGCTCCAAGAGACCCAGTACTTC.

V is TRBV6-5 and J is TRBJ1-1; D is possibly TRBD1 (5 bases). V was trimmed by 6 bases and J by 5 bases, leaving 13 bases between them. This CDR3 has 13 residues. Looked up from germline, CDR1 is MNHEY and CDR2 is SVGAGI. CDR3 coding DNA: TGTGCCAGCAGGACCAGGGTTGGGACTGAAGCTTTCTTT. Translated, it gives CASRTRVGTEAFF.

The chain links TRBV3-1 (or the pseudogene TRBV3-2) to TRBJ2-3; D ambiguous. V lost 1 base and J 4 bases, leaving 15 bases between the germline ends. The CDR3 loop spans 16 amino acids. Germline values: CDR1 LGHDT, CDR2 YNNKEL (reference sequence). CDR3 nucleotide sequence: TGTGCCAGCAGCCAAGCCCTTTCCGTCAGGTCAGATACGCAGTATTTT. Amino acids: CASSQALSVRSDTQYF.

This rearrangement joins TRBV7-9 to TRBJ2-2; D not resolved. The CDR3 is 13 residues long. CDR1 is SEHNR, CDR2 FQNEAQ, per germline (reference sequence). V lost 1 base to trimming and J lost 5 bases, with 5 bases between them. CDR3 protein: CASSLGETGELFF. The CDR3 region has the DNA TGTGCCAGCAGCTTAGGGGAAACCGGGGAGCTGTTTTTT.

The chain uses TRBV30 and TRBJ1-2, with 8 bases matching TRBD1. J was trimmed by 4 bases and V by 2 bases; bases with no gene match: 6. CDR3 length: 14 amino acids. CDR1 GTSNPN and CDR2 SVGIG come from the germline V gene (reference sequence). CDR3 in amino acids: CAWSFPDRVYGYTF. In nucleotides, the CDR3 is TGTGCCTGGAGTTTCCCGGACAGGGTCTATGGCTACACCTTC.

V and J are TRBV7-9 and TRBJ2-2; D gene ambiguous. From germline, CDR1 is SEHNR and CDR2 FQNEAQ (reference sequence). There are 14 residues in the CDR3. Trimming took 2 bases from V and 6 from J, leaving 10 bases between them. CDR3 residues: CASSLMFGAGELFF. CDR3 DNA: TGTGCCAGCAGCTTAATGTTTGGGGCCGGGGAGCTGTTTTTT.

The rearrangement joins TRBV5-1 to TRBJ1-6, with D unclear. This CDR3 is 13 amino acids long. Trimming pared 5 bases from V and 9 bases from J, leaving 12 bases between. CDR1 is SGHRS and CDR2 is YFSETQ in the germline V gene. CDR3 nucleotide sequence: TGCGCCAGCAGAGGCCTTGAGGTTTCACCCCTCCACTTT. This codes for CASRGLEVSPLHF. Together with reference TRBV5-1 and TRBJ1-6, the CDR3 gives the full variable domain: KAGVTQTPRYLIKTRGQQVTLSCSPISGHRSVSWYQQTPGQGLQFLFEYFSETQRNKGNFPGRFSGRQFSNSRSEMNVSTLELGDSALYLCASRGLEVSPLHFGNGTRLTVT.

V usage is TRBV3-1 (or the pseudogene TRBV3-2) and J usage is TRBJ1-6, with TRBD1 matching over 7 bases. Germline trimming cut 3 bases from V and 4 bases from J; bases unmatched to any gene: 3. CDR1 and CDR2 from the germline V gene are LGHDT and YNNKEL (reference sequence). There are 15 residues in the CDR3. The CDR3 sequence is CASSHDRVYNSPLHF. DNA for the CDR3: TGTGCCAGCAGCCACGACAGGGTTTATAATTCACCCCTCCACTTT.

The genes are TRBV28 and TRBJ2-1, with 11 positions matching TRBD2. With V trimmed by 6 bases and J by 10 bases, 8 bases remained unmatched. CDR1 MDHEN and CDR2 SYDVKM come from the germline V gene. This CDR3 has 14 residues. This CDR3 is CASRPGTSGREQFF. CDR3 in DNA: TGTGCCAGCAGGCCCGGGACTAGCGGTCGCGAGCAGTTCTTC.